This TCR beta chain was documented in a study of OX40 agonist ivuxolimab in advanced cancers. Turning to the study itself: It was permissible to have had prior anti-PD-1, anti-PD-L1 or anti-CTLA-4 therapy, and around 43% had some.

Overall study results and limits: More expanded clones were found, on average, in CD8+ than in CD4+ T cells. The work left the antigen specificity of expanded peripheral T cells undetermined.

The length of the CDR3 is 15 residues. Germline trimming cut 0 bases from V and 9 bases from J; bases unmatched to any gene: 3. In germline, CDR1 is MDHEN, CDR2 SYDVKM. As concerns this clone: Its antigen is as yet unknown.

Peripheral blood came from all dose cohorts at three timepoints. Data came from immunoSEQ multiplex PCR; TCRdb stores just in-frame clones and leaves some out. The table shows some 41,000 clones, with about 88% occurring only once. This clonotype was sampled from an adult with an advanced solid tumor such as melanoma, head and neck, liver or kidney cancer. The chain uses TRBV28 and TRBJ2-1, with 12 nucleotides matching TRBD2. This material consisted of CD4+ or CD8+ T cells sorted from blood, taken in a trial of the OX40 agonist ivuxolimab. CDR3 sequence: CASSLWTSGSREQFF. The CDR3 bases are TGTGCCAGCAGTTTATGGACTAGCGGGAGCCGTGAGCAGTTCTTC.